This T cell receptor (beta chain) was sequenced for a study of siplizumab effects on memory and regulatory T cells (dated by TCRdb to the late 2010s). Concerning the study at large: The effect of the anti-CD2 antibody siplizumab on alloreactive T-cell subsets was examined in allogeneic mixed lymphocyte reactions constructed from human PBMCs. The study at large found these results: Greater diversity appeared to be present in unstimulated naive T cells than in memory T cells, and a substantial contribution to the alloresponse seemed to be made by naive cells. A naive or memory phenotype could not be assigned to roughly 75-95% of proliferating CD4+ or CD8+ clones. Of the alloreactive CD4+ clones that could be mapped, the Treg-derived share averaged about 67% with siplizumab compared with 25% to 30% in control reactions. Sequences below about 10^-5 frequency were poorly captured, so only a minor fraction of alloreactive clones could be mapped to unstimulated subsets. Siplizumab significantly reduced the cumulative frequency of alloreactive sequences traceable to unstimulated CD4+ memory T cells. Whether proliferating Tregs from siplizumab cultures were suppressive was not functionally confirmed.

Sorted unstimulated T cells and proliferating T cells recovered from mixed lymphocyte reactions underwent TCRbeta CDR3 sequencing. Fresh whole blood from around 11 HLA-typed healthy donors was used to isolate PBMCs. To map where alloreactive clones came from, CD4+ non-regulatory T cells in the unstimulated state were FACS-sorted. The germline V gene provides CDR1 SGHTA and CDR2 FQGTGA. The cysteine opens and the phenylalanine closes a CDR3 of 15 amino acids. Only the CDR3 DNA is retained, 45 bases long and in frame from the first base. V ends up 5 bases short and J 15 bases short, with an unmatched junction base count of 19. Worth noting for this clone: The specificity of this receptor is unknown. Per-nucleotide qualities are absent, and no much larger clonotype sits a single base away.

The library was obtained by the immunoSEQ multiplex PCR assay. About 10^5 TCR templates per sample were assayed by the deep sequencing platform. Genomic DNA extracted from sorted T cells was used for TCRbeta CDR3 sequencing. As for the authors' bioinformatics: The R programming language was used for the clonal analysis of the TCRbeta CDR3 data. Unstimulated samples were compared with post-reaction CFSE-low samples to define alloreactive CD4+ and CD8+ clones. By matching sequences to the repertoires of sorted unstimulated Treg and non-Treg cells, each alloreactive CD4+ clone was assigned a regulatory or non-regulatory origin. TCRdb holds this immuneACCESS table with in-frame rearrangements only. Some clones are missing; in checked studies, unresolved V genes explain under half, and the rest has no known cause. V, J and clone size are taken as reported in that table, and D and trimming were inferred from the DNA itself. This sample is represented by 99,000 or so clones; about 95% of them were singletons. The ten largest make up about 1.4% of the sample.

Recombination joined TRBV7-3 with TRBJ2-1; TRBD2 fits 7 bases in the junction. The sequence derives from a human donor in good health. The sequenced sample consisted of non-Treg CD4+ T cells sorted from blood. The cell subset or site label, as the study defines it: FACS-sorted unstimulated CD4+ non-regulatory T cells. The CDR3 region: CASSQTARAGESPFF. In nucleotide form, the sequence is TGTGCCAGCAGCCAAACGGCCCGGGCGGGAGAGTCTCCGTTCTTC.